This TCR beta chain came from a study of cytomegalovirus exposure and HLA in healthy donors. Study summary: Researchers found that 81% of over 350 genotyped donors fell within the Caucasian-associated ancestry cluster.

Primers: 60 Vbeta forward and 13 Jbeta reverse. The protocol was immunoSEQ multiplex PCR, while the TCRdb copy is restricted to in-frame clones and leaves out a portion. The repertoire holds about 120,000 clones, about four fifths seen once, with around 23% in the top ten. Points from the study as a whole: Across donors, presence/absence analyses took sequencing depth to be roughly uniform.

This CDR3 is built from 20 residues. V lost 1 base to trimming and J lost 2 bases; unmatched junction nucleotides: 15. CDR1 and CDR2 from the germline V gene are SGHNT and YENEEA. Of note for this clone: No antigen is known for it.

Sequenced material: PBMCs. V usage is TRBV11-3 and J usage is TRBJ2-3, with 10 bases aligning to TRBD2. The sequence was obtained from a man aged 25-45 years in good health and CMV-seropositive. The CDR3 is CASSLGSGSWLAGDTDTQYF. CDR3 nucleotides: TGTGCCAGCAGCTTAGGGAGTGGGTCGTGGCTAGCGGGGGACACAGATACGCAGTATTTT.